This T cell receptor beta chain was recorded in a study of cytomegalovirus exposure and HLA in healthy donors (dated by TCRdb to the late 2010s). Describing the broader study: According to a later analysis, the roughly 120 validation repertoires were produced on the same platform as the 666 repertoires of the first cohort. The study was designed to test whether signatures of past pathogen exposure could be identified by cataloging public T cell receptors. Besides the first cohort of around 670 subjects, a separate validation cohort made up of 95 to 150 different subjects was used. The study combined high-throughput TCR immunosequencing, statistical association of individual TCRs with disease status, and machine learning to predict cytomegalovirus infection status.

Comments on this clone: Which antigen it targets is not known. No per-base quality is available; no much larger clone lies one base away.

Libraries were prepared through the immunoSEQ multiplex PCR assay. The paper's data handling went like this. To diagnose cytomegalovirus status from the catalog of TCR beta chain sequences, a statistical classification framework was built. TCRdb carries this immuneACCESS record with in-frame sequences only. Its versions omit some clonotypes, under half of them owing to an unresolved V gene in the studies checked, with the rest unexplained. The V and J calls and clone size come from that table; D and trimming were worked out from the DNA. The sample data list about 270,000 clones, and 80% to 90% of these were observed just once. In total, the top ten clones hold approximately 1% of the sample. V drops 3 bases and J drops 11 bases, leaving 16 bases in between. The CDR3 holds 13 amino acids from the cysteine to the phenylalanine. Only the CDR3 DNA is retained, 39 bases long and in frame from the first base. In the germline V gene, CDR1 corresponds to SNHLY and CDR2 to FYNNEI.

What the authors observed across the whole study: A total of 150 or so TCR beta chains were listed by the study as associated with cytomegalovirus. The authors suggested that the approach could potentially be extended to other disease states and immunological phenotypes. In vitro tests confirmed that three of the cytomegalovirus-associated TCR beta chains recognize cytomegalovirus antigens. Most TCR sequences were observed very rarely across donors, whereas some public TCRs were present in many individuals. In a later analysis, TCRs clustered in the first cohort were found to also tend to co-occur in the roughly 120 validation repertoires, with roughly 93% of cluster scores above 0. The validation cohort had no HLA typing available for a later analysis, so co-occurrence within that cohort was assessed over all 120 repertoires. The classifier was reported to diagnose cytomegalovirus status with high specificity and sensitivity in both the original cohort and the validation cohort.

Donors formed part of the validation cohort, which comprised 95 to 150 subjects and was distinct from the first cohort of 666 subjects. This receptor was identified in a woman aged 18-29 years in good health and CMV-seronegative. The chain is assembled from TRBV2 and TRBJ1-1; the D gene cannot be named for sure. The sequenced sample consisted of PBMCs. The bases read TGTGCCAGCAGTGATAACAGCTCGCCTGCCGCTTTCTTT. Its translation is CASSDNSSPAAFF.